This T cell receptor (beta chain) was sequenced for a study of blood T cell repertoires in COVID-19. In the authors' workflow: Amplified reference gene primers provided the basis for estimating nucleated cell counts. Only in-frame clones appear in the TCRdb table, and some are missing; sequencing was by immunoSEQ multiplex PCR. Clonal size and the V and J genes are those of that table, whereas D and trimming came from the DNA. The sample contains 70,000 or so clones, 85% to 90% of which appear only once. This CDR3 region has 15 residues. CDR1 and CDR2 (germline): MDHEN, SYDVKM. Deletions cut 2 bases from V and 0 bases from J, with 9 bases between.

Source material: peripheral blood. The chain employs TRBV28 and TRBJ2-3; D unresolved. This TCR was recovered from a woman of 80 years or more with active COVID-19. The CDR3 region has the DNA TGTGCCAGCAGTTTACTGGCAGTTAGCACAGATACGCAGTATTTT. It translates to CASSLLAVSTDTQYF. Complete variable domain (other parts from reference TRBV28 and TRBJ2-3): DVKVTQSSRYLVKRTGEKVFLECVQDMDHENMFWYRQDPGLGLRLIYFSYDVKMKEKGDIPEGYSVSREKKERFSLILESASTNQTSMYLCASSLLAVSTDTQYFGPGTRLTVL.